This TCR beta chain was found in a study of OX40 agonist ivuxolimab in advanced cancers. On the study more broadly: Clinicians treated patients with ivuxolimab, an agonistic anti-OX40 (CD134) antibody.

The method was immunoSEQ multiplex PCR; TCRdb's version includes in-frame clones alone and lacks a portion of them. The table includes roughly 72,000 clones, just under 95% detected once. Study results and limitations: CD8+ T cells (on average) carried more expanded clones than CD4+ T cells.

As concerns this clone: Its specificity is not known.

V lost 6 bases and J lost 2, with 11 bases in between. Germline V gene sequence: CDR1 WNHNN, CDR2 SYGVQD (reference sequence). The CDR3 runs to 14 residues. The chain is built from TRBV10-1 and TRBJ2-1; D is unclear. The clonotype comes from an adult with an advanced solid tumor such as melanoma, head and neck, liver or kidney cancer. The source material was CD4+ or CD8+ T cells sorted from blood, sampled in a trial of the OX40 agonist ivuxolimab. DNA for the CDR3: TGCGCCAGCAGATGGGTTGGCCCCTACAATGAGCAGTTCTTC. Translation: CASRWVGPYNEQFF.